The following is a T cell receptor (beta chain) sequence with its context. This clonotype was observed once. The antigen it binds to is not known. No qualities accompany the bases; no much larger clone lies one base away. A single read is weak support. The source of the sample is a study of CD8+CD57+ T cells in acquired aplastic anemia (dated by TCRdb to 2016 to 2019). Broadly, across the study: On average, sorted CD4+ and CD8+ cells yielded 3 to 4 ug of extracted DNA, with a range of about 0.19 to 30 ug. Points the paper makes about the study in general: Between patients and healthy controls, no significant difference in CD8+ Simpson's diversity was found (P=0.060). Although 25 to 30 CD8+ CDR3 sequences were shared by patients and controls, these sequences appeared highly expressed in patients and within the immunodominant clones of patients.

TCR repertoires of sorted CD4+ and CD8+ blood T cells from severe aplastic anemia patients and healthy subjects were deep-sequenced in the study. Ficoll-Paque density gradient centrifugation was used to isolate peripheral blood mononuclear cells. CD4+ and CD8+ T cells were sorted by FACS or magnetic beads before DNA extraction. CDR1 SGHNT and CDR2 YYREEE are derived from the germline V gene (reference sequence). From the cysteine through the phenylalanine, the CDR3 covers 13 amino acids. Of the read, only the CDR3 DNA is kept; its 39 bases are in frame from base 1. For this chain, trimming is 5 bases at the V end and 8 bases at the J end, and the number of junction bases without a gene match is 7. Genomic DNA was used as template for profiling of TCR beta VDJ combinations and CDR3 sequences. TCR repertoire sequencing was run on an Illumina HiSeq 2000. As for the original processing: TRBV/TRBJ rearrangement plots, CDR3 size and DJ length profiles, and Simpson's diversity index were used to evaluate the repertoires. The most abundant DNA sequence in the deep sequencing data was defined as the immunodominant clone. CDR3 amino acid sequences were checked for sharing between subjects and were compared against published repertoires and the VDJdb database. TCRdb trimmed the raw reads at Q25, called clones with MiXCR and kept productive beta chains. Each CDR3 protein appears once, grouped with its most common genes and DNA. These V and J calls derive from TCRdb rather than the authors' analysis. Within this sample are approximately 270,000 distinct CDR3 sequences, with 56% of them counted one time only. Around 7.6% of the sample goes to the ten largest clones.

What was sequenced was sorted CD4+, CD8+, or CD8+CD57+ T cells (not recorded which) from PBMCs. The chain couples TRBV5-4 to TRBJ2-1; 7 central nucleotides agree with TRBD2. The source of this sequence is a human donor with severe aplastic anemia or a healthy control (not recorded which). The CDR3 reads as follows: CASRAPGRDEQFF. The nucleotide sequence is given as TGTGCCAGCAGGGCCCCAGGGAGGGATGAGCAGTTCTTC.